The clone carrying this TCR beta chain was picked up a small number of times. Its antigen remains unidentified. CDR3 length equals 16 residues. CDR1 is LGHNA, CDR2 YSLEER, per germline. Between the trimmed V and J ends, which lost 0 bases and 7 bases, there was a span of 19 bases. This sample stems from a study of blood T cells in healthy people across ages. Notes on the study in general: From one million sequenced T cells, diversity estimates were lower bounds.

Isolating PBMCs gave at least 6 million of these cells per sample. Together with a sample-barcoded 5' primer, a J-beta primer mix was included in a second PCR lasting roughly 6 to 12 cycles. Sequencing recovered at least 3 million CDR3-containing paired-end reads from each sample. Each CDR3 protein is one row after TCRdb ran MiXCR on the 5' RACE reads. The repertoire has some 780,000 distinct CDR3 sequences, 45% to 70% of them found once; the top ten carry about a quarter. The sequenced material came from blood. The V and J genes are TRBV4-3 and TRBJ2-7; D is possibly TRBD2 (7 bases). The clonotype comes from a middle-aged man in good health. The CDR3 sequence: CASSQDWAGALGEQYF. CDR3 sequence (DNA): TGCGCCAGCAGCCAAGACTGGGCGGGGGCGCTGGGGGAGCAGTACTTC.